This T cell receptor (beta chain) is drawn from a study of blood T cell repertoires in COVID-19. Study in general: COVID-19 samples from acute and convalescent phases originated in the United States, Italy and Spain. Sources were T cells, B-cell-depleted T cells, or PBMCs; the material itself was cDNA or gDNA.

This clone has more than one count but fewer than ten. In the study's own analysis: Nucleated cell number was recorded as an estimate derived from reference gene primer amplification. TCRdb's table, derived via immunoSEQ multiplex PCR, lists solely in-frame clones and lacks some. The D gene and trimming were derived from the DNA, and the V and J assignments and clone size from that table. The sample gives 400,000 or so clones, 70% to 90% of which show up once; about 2.9% is in the top ten. The CDR3 spans 15 residues. Germline V gene data show CDR1 as SGHRS and CDR2 as YFSETQ. Trimming removed 4 bases from V and 1 base from J, with 14 bases in between.

Sequenced input: peripheral blood. This rearrangement joins TRBV5-1 to TRBJ1-1, with D possibly TRBD1 on 6 matching bases. This receptor was identified in a human donor in a cohort sampled during active COVID-19. The CDR3 nucleotides read TGCGCCAGCAGCCTCGGGACACCAGAGAACACTGAAGCTTTCTTT. Translating gives CASSLGTPENTEAFF.